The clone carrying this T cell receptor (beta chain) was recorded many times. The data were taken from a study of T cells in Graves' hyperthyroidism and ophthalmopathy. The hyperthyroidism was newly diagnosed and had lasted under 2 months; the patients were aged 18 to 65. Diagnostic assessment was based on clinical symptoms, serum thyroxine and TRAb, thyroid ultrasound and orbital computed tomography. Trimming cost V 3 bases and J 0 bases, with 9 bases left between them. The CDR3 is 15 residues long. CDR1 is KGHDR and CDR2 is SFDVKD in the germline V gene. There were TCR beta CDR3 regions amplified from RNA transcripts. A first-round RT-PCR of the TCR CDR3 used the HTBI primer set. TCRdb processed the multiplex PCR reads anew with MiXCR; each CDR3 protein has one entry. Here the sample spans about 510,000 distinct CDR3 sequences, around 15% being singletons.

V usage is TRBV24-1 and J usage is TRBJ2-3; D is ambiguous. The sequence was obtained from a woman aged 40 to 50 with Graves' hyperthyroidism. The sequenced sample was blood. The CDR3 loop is CATSDRPDSTDTQYF. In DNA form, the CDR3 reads TGTGCCACCAGTGATCGTCCCGATAGCACAGATACGCAGTATTTT.